This T cell receptor beta chain was documented in a study of response to subunit inactivated influenza vaccine. TCRdb recomputed calls from the RT-PCR reads with MiXCR, one row per CDR3 protein. The table records approximately 200,000 distinct CDR3 sequences, under 15% of them present only once. The CDR3 contains 15 residues. From germline, CDR1 is SGHVS and CDR2 FNYEAQ. V lost 5 bases, J lost 6 bases, and 9 bases stayed unmatched. This clonotype was recorded at least ten times. This chain links TRBV7-6 with TRBJ2-1, with 8 bases identical to TRBD2. The sample in question was CD8+ T cells sorted from PBMCs, obtained roughly 5 days after vaccination. The sequence was obtained from a middle-aged man who received an inactivated influenza vaccine. The CDR3 loop is CASSGQRESPNEQFF. The CDR3 DNA reads as TGTGCCAGCAGCGGTCAGCGGGAGTCCCCCAATGAGCAGTTCTTC. The complete variable domain, with remaining parts taken from reference TRBV7-6 and TRBJ2-1, reads GAGVSQSPRYKVTKRGQDVALRCDPISGHVSLYWYRQALGQGPEFLTYFNYEAQQDKSGLPNDRFSAERPEGSISTLTIQRTEQRDSAMYRCASSGQRESPNEQFFGPGTRLTVL.